Listed here is a single T cell receptor beta chain. This sample was taken from a study of blood T cell repertoires in COVID-19. Turning to the study itself: There were acute and convalescent COVID-19 samples, and they came from the United States, Italy and Spain. The analysed material was cDNA or gDNA that came from T cells, B-cell-depleted T cells, or PBMCs.

Original analysis: Using reference gene primer amplification, nucleated cell counts were estimated. Profiling relied on immunoSEQ multiplex PCR, and the TCRdb table lists in-frame clones only, not all of them. The V and J calls and the clone size are those of that table, but D and trimming were determined from the DNA. Of about 300,000 clones detected, around 89% appear once; the ten largest clones hold more than 6.5%. J lost 7 bases, V lost 0 bases, and 10 bases had no gene match. This CDR3 contains 16 residues. Germline values: CDR1 SGHDN, CDR2 FVKESK. The source material was peripheral blood. The rearrangement links TRBV14 to TRBJ2-7; TRBD2 aligns across 9 bases. The TCR originated in a woman between 25 and 40 years old who had recovered from COVID-19. The CDR3 coding sequence is TGTGCCAGCAGCCAAGATTGGCGGGGGGGCCTGGATGAGCAGTACTTC. This translates into CASSQDWRGGLDEQYF.